The 16 T cell receptor beta chains below come from one sample, sequenced in a study of cytomegalovirus exposure and HLA in healthy donors. Sequencing was performed with immunoSEQ multiplex PCR; in TCRdb, only in-frame clones are kept and a portion is missing. The sample holds 100,000 to 150,000 clones, around 90% seen once. The sample comprised PBMCs. The receptors derive from a woman aged 18-35 years in good health and CMV-seronegative.

The chain recombines TRBV27 with TRBJ2-1; TRBD2 might be the D (6 bases). The V gene lost 9 bases and the J gene lost 0 bases, with 18 bases spanning the gap. CDR1 is MNHEY, CDR2 SMNVEV, per germline (reference sequence). The CDR3 has 16 residues. The CDR3 protein is CASLKGLPISYNEQFF. CDR3 nucleotides: TGTGCCAGTCTAAAGGGACTCCCAATCTCCTACAATGAGCAGTTCTTC.

The chain carries TRBV7-9 and TRBJ1-1, with 8 bases matching TRBD1. Germline V lookup: CDR1 SEHNR, CDR2 FQNEAQ (reference sequence). The CDR3 sequence is 15 residues long. J was trimmed by 4 bases and V by 3 bases; bases with no gene match: 7. CDR3 nucleotide sequence: TGTGCCAGCAGCTTCCGGACAGGGTCAAGCACTGAAGCTTTCTTT. Amino acid sequence: CASSFRTGSSTEAFF.

The gene calls are TRBV10-2 and TRBJ1-2; 7 nucleotides match TRBD1. Germline CDR1 is WSHSY and CDR2 is SAAADI. CDR3 length: 14 amino acids. With 5 bases clipped from V and 4 bases from J, the junction kept 7 bases outside the gene matches. The CDR3 sequence: CASSRGGAGYGYTF. The CDR3 DNA reads TGCGCCAGCAGTCGAGGGGGCGCGGGCTATGGCTACACCTTC.

This chain connects TRBV7-9 to TRBJ2-5, with 8 bases matching TRBD2. After removal of 4 bases from V and 5 bases from J, the junction contained 6 bases not matched to a gene. The CDR3 extends over 14 amino acids. CDR1 SEHNR and CDR2 FQNEAQ come from the germline V gene (reference sequence). CDR3: CASSWAGGGETQYF. DNA for the CDR3: TGTGCCAGCAGCTGGGCGGGAGGAGGGGAGACCCAGTACTTC.

This chain joins TRBV7-8 and TRBJ1-1, with 7 bases that match TRBD1. This CDR3 has 14 amino acids. Germline V lookup: CDR1 SGHVS, CDR2 FQNEAQ. Trimming at V came to 1 base and at J to 5 bases, leaving 4 bases not matched to a gene. The chain's CDR3 is CASSLEGAGTEAFF. DNA of the CDR3: TGTGCCAGCAGCTTAGAGGGGGCTGGGACTGAAGCTTTCTTT.

The rearrangement links TRBV5-1 to TRBJ2-2; 8 nucleotides align to TRBD2. Germline CDR1 reads SGHRS; CDR2 reads YFSETQ. The CDR3 runs 17 residues. The J segment lost 3 bases and the V segment lost 0 bases, leaving 7 bases of the junction unmatched. CDR3 sequence (DNA): TGCGCCAGCAGCTTGGAGGGCGGGAGGCCCTACACCGGGGAGCTGTTTTTT. Translation: CASSLEGGRPYTGELFF. Variable domain in full (rest from reference TRBV5-1 and TRBJ2-2): KAGVTQTPRYLIKTRGQQVTLSCSPISGHRSVSWYQQTPGQGLQFLFEYFSETQRNKGNFPGRFSGRQFSNSRSEMNVSTLELGDSALYLCASSLEGGRPYTGELFFGEGSRLTVL.

This sequence joins TRBV6-5 and TRBJ2-7; possibly TRBD1 for D (5 bases). The CDR3 is 13 residues long. The ends were cut back, 4 bases at V and 3 bases at J, with 10 bases in the middle. The germline V gene has CDR1 MNHEY and CDR2 SVGAGI. CDR3 coding DNA: TGTGCCAGCAGTTTAACAGGATACTACGAGCAGTACTTC. As protein: CASSLTGYYEQYF.

V and J are TRBV11-2 and TRBJ2-7; 9 bases align to TRBD1. V was clipped by 8 bases and J by 3 bases; unmatched bases: 5. The CDR3 consists of 13 residues. Germline V gene sequence: CDR1 SGHAT, CDR2 FQNNGV. CDR3 residues: CASLGQGIYEQYF. The CDR3 coding sequence is TGTGCCAGCCTCGGACAGGGGATCTACGAGCAGTACTTC.

The V and J genes are TRBV6-6 and TRBJ1-2, with D possibly being TRBD1 (5 bases). The CDR3 runs to 13 residues. The germline V and J ends were trimmed by 5 bases and 7 bases, with 14 bases remaining between them. Germline-derived CDR1 and CDR2 are MNHNY and SVGAGI (reference sequence). The CDR3: CASSTGGAGGYTF. The CDR3 bases are TGTGCCAGCAGTACGGGAGGGGCGGGTGGCTACACCTTC.

J is TRBJ1-4 and V is TRBV12-2. TRBV12-2 is marked as a pseudogene. This CDR3 comprises 9 residues. CDR3 bases: TGTGCAAGTCGCTTCGGGGTGTTTTTT. Protein: CASRFGVFF.

The chain combines TRBV5-4 with TRBJ2-1; 8 nucleotides match TRBD2. CDR1 and CDR2 (germline): SGHNT, YYREEE (reference sequence). The ends lost 0 bases at V and 15 bases at J; junction bases unmatched: 8. The CDR3 is made up of 13 amino acids. The CDR3 bases are TGTGCCAGCAGCTTGGGATTAGCGGGAATTGTGTTCTTC. Amino acid sequence: CASSLGLAGIVFF.

V and J are TRBV18 and TRBJ2-3; TRBD2 matches at 14 bases. The CDR3 consists of 23 residues. V lost 6 bases, J lost 0 bases, and 23 bases stayed unmatched. CDR1 is KGHSH and CDR2 is LQKENI in the germline V gene. This CDR3 reads CASSSRIGLGLAGVHSSTDTQYF. The CDR3 DNA reads TGTGCCAGCTCCTCGCGGATAGGGCTGGGACTAGCGGGAGTTCACTCAAGCACAGATACGCAGTATTTT.

This clone appeared a few times. DNA for the CDR3: TGTGCCAGCAGCCCGCCCCTACTAGGCTACGAGCAGTACTTC. Its protein is CASSPPLLGYEQYF. J is TRBJ2-7 and V is TRBV11-1; D might be TRBD2 (5 bases). The CDR3 runs 14 residues. V was cut by 5 bases and J by 3 bases, with 14 bases left in between. Germline CDR1 is SGHAT and CDR2 is FQDESV (reference sequence).

The chain joins TRBV27 to TRBJ2-3; 11 bases map to TRBD2. This CDR3 region has 14 residues. Germline CDR1 MNHEY, CDR2 SMNVEV (reference sequence). V dropped 6 bases and J dropped 7; count of bases not matched to a gene: 6. CDR3 in DNA: TGTGCCAGCAGGGTAGCGGGAGGGCCAAATACGCAGTATTTT. It yields the protein CASRVAGGPNTQYF.

The chain combines TRBV30 with TRBJ2-7, with 8 positions matching TRBD2. From germline, CDR1 is GTSNPN and CDR2 SVGIG (reference sequence). Unmatched junction bases numbered 9, after V lost 1 base and J lost 7 bases. The CDR3 covers 14 residues. The CDR3 sequence is CAWSGTAGEYEQYF. DNA for the CDR3: TGTGCCTGGAGTGGGACAGCGGGAGAGTATGAGCAGTACTTC.

The chain carries TRBV5-6 and TRBJ2-7, with TRBD2 as a possible D gene (5 bases). CDR1 and CDR2 (germline): SGHDT, YYEEEE. Trimming stripped 2 bases from V and 4 bases from J, with 7 bases between. CDR3 length equals 12 residues. The CDR3 spells CASSFWEYEQYF. CDR3 coding DNA: TGTGCCAGCAGCTTCTGGGAGTACGAGCAGTACTTC.